What follows describes a single TCR beta chain. No antigen is known for it. Treatment of the sample: approximately 9-day PBMC culture with coronavirus spike peptide pools or control peptides (ViraFEST assay). Those CD4+ T cells from the unexposed donor predate the COVID-19 pandemic (2011-2018). Each well received fewer than 2.5 million PBMCs, cultured with approximately 9 IU/ml IL-2 and approximately 10 ug/ml peptide pools. The record originates from a study of vaccination and CD4 T cells after COVID-19. Sequencing of the DNA from cultured CD4+ T cells was carried out with the Oncomine TCR Beta short-read assay. In this case, cultured CD4+ T cells provided the extracted genomic DNA. TCRdb processed the PCR reads anew with MiXCR; each CDR3 protein has one entry. Of some 9,700 distinct CDR3 sequences detected, about 32% appear once; the ten largest clones hold 6.5% to 8.5%. V lost 9 bases and J lost 0, with 13 bases in between. This CDR3 region has 14 residues. Germline CDR1 is SGHTA and CDR2 is FQGNSA.

The rearrangement joins TRBV7-2 to TRBJ2-3; D may be TRBD2 (6 bases). The source material was CD4+ T cells from blood, cultured in vitro. This TCR was recovered from a human donor in good health. DNA for the CDR3: TGTGCCAGTGGGCGGGAACCTAGCACAGATACGCAGTATTTT. Encoded protein: CASGREPSTDTQYF.